This T cell receptor (beta chain) was found in a study of cytomegalovirus exposure and HLA in healthy donors. Findings and limits, study-wide: Rare TCR sequences dominated, though some public TCRs recurred in many donors.

In the case of this clone: Its antigen is currently unknown.

CDR1 is SGHDT, CDR2 YYEEEE, per germline. CDR3 length: 14 residues. J was trimmed by 5 bases and V by 4 bases; bases with no gene match: 7. Assay used: immunoSEQ multiplex PCR; TCRdb lists only in-frame clones, some missing. Found here are a few hundred thousand clones, approximately 90% of them singletons; the top ten hold around 0.84%. Donors were drawn from the approximately 120-subject validation cohort, separate from the roughly 610-subject first cohort. The chain recombines TRBV5-6 with TRBJ2-5, with 8 bases aligning to TRBD1. The sequenced material came from PBMCs. The sequence was collected from a woman between 18 and 29 years old in good health and CMV-seronegative. The CDR3 sequence is CASSHRTGWETQYF. The CDR3 DNA reads TGTGCCAGCAGCCACCGGACAGGGTGGGAGACCCAGTACTTC.